Listed below are T cell receptor beta chains from one sample, sequenced in a study of cytomegalovirus exposure and HLA in healthy donors. TCRdb's copy holds only in-frame clones and misses some; the assay was immunoSEQ multiplex PCR. Recorded for this sample: approximately 92,000 clones. The specimen sequenced was PBMCs. All receptors derive from a woman in her twenties or thirties in good health and CMV-seronegative. Both conserved end residues are part of each CDR3. A D gene is named only where the DNA matches it firmly.

V gene	D gene	J gene	CDR3 protein	CDR3 DNA
TRBV6-1	NA	TRBJ1-5	CASSEVPHSNQPQHF	TGTGCCAGCAGTGAAGTACCACATAGCAATCAGCCCCAGCATTTT
TRBV5-6	NA	TRBJ1-3	CASSLVSAGPGNTIYF	TGTGCCAGCAGCTTGGTATCGGCAGGGCCTGGAAACACCATATATTTT
TRBV28	NA	TRBJ1-2	CASRLGVYGYTF	TGTGCCAGCAGACTCGGTGTTTATGGCTACACCTTC
TRBV18	TRBD2	TRBJ2-5	CASSPGAGAIETQYF	TGTGCCAGCTCACCAGGGGCGGGAGCCATAGAGACCCAGTACTTC
TRBV6-4	NA	TRBJ2-5	CASSTGPQETQYF	TGTGCCAGCAGTACGGGTCCGCAAGAGACCCAGTACTTC
TRBV7-2	TRBD1	TRBJ2-7	CASSSRQGAYEQYF	TGTGCCAGCAGCTCCCGACAGGGGGCCTACGAGCAGTACTTC
TRBV4-1	TRBD1	TRBJ2-7	CASSPRTGLTVSEQYF	TGCGCCAGCAGCCCGCGGACAGGGCTCACTGTATCCGAGCAGTACTTC
TRBV19	NA	TRBJ1-1	CASSIPLRATEAFF	TGTGCCAGTAGTATTCCACTCAGGGCCACTGAAGCTTTCTTT
TRBV29-1	NA	TRBJ1-1	CSVDEVIVTEAFF	TGCAGCGTTGACGAGGTGATAGTGACTGAAGCTTTCTTT
TRBV6-6	TRBD2	TRBJ2-5	CASALVSGGPPETQYF	TGTGCCAGCGCTCTAGTTAGCGGGGGGCCCCCAGAGACCCAGTACTTC
TRBV28	TRBD2	TRBJ2-3	CASSFRWLAGGYTDTQYF	TGTGCCAGCAGTTTTCGTTGGCTAGCGGGAGGGTACACAGATACGCAGTATTTT
TRBV10-3	NA	TRBJ1-5	CAIREHSNQPQHF	TGTGCCATCAGGGAGCATAGCAATCAGCCCCAGCATTTT
TRBV7-9	NA	TRBJ1-2	CASSPSGLNYGYTF	TGTGCCAGCAGCCCCTCGGGACTGAACTATGGCTACACCTTC